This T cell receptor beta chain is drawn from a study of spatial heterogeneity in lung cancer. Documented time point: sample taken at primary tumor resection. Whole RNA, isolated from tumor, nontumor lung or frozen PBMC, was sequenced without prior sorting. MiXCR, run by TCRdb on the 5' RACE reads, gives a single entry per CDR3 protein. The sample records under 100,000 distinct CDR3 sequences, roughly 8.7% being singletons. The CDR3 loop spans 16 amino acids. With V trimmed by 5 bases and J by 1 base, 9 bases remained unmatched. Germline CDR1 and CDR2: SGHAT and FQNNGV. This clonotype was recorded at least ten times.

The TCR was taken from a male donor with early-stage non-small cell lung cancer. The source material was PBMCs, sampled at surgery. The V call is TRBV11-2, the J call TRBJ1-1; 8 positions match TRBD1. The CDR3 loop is CASSLTGGRENTEAFF. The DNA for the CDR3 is TGTGCCAGCAGCCTAACAGGGGGGCGCGAGAACACTGAAGCTTTCTTT.